Only a few counts were recorded for the clone carrying this T cell receptor (beta chain). The time point: persistent/refractory GD, antithyroid drugs over 5 years with positive TRAb. The TCR library was prepared using RNA isolated from PBMCs. This sample was taken from a study of regulatory T cells in long-lasting Graves disease. With iRepertoire HTBI primers and Arm-PCR of CDR3 regions, TCR beta libraries were built. In TCRdb, the multiplex PCR reads were re-called with MiXCR into one record per CDR3 protein. The table records around 450,000 distinct CDR3 sequences, about a fifth of them present only once. The sequencing here drew on peripheral blood mononuclear cells (PBMCs), taken when the disease was refractory, from a patient treated with antithyroid drugs. This clonotype originated in a female donor with Graves disease.

The CDR3 DNA is TGTGCCAGCAGCGGCGGGACTAGCCGTCCCGGGGAGCTGTTTTTT. Translation: CASSGGTSRPGELFF. The J gene is TRBJ2-2, the V gene TRBV7-9; 9 bases are a match to TRBD2. The CDR3 is made up of 15 amino acids. The V gene end was trimmed by 5 bases and the J gene end by 6 bases; junction bases not matched to a gene: 7. CDR1 and CDR2 from the germline V gene are SEHNR and FQNEAQ (reference sequence).